The 24 T cell receptor beta chains reported below all come from one sample, sequenced in a study of T cell responses to AZD1222 COVID-19 vaccine. The repertoire was sequenced with immunoSEQ multiplex PCR; TCRdb's copy has only in-frame clones and lacks some. Among approximately 100,000 clones, 90% were seen once, and the ten largest hold under 5.5%. The source material was peripheral blood, sampled on day 0 of AZD1222 vaccination. The receptors originated from an adult in good health.

The count of this clone is one. The V call is TRBV12-3 or TRBV12-4, the J call TRBJ1-1; D not resolved. The CDR3 loop spans 13 amino acids. Trimming removed 0 bases from V and 5 bases from J, with 7 bases in between. In DNA, the CDR3 is TGTGCCAGCAGTTTAGCGACAAGGACTGAAGCTTTCTTT. It encodes CASSLATRTEAFF.

The chain uses TRBV5-1 and TRBJ2-2; D remains unclear. V was shortened by 0 bases and J by 1 base, with 7 bases between the two germline ends. Germline CDR1 SGHRS, CDR2 YFSETQ. This CDR3 has 15 residues. CDR3 bases: TGCGCCAGCAGCTTGGTCTTACTGAACACCGGGGAGCTGTTTTTT. Translating gives CASSLVLLNTGELFF.

V gene TRBV6-4 combines with J gene TRBJ2-2; a possible D gene is TRBD1 (6 bases). This CDR3 has 15 amino acids. Deletions cut 3 bases from V and 1 base from J, with 9 bases between. Germline V lookup: CDR1 MRHNA, CDR2 SNTAGT. Written as DNA, the CDR3 is TGTGCCAGCAGTGATGGGACACAGAACACCGGGGAGCTGTTTTTT. Protein: CASSDGTQNTGELFF.

This chain connects TRBV5-1 to TRBJ2-2; D not certain. Deletions cut 0 bases from V and 2 bases from J, with 8 bases between. CDR1 and CDR2 from the germline V gene are SGHRS and YFSETQ. This CDR3 is built from 15 residues. CDR3 sequence reads: CASSLVQTNTGELFF. In DNA form, the CDR3 reads TGCGCCAGCAGCTTGGTGCAGACAAACACCGGGGAGCTGTTTTTT.

The rearrangement uses TRBV4-3 and TRBJ2-1, with D tentatively TRBD1 or TRBD2 (5 bases each). The CDR3 runs to 16 residues. Germline V gene data show CDR1 as LGHNA and CDR2 as YSLEER. Trimming removed 0 bases from V and 4 bases from J, with 13 bases in between. The CDR3 bases are TGCGCCAGCAGCCAAGAAATGGACGGGGCTTACAATGAGCAGTTCTTC. Translating gives CASSQEMDGAYNEQFF.

J is TRBJ2-3 and V is TRBV2; perhaps D is TRBD1 or TRBD2 (5 bases each). The length of the CDR3 is 16 residues. In germline, CDR1 is SNHLY, CDR2 FYNNEI. The V gene lost 3 bases and the J gene lost 7 bases, with 20 bases spanning the gap. The CDR3 region is CASSEGPGILVNTQYF. The CDR3 nucleotides are TGTGCCAGCAGTGAGGGGCCGGGGATCCTAGTAAATACGCAGTATTTT. The whole variable domain, filled in from reference TRBV2 and TRBJ2-3, reads EPEVTQTPSHQVTQMGQEVILRCVPISNHLYFYWYRQILGQKVEFLVSFYNNEISEKSEIFDDQFSVERPDGSNFTLKIRSTKLEDSAMYFCASSEGPGILVNTQYFGPGTRLTVL.

The chain carries TRBV6-7 and TRBJ2-3, with 8 bases matching TRBD1. TRBV6-7 qualifies as an ORF whose function is uncertain. Germline trimming cut 9 bases from V and 1 base from J; bases unmatched to any gene: 18. This CDR3 has 18 residues. DNA for the CDR3: TGTGCCAGACTTCCCTGCCCGCGACAGGGGCTCGGCACAGATACGCAGTATTTT. Amino acids: CARLPCPRQGLGTDTQYF.

In its sample, this clone was seen a few times. This rearrangement joins TRBV3-1 (or the pseudogene TRBV3-2) to TRBJ1-6, with a weak D call TRBD1 (6 bases). The CDR3 totals 14 residues. Germline V gene data show CDR1 as LGHDT and CDR2 as YNNKEL (reference sequence). The V and J ends lost 0 bases and 7 bases respectively, with 7 bases between them. The CDR3 loop reads CASSQDRGNSPLHF. CDR3 DNA sequence: TGTGCCAGCAGCCAAGATAGGGGGAATTCACCCCTCCACTTT.

This chain joins TRBV5-1 and TRBJ1-1; D is undetermined. The CDR3 runs to 13 residues. Germline V gene lookup returns CDR1 SGHRS and CDR2 YFSETQ. V lost 4 bases and J lost 1, with 8 bases in between. The CDR3, as DNA: TGCGCCAGCAGCCCCCACGGGAACACTGAAGCTTTCTTT. This translates into CASSPHGNTEAFF.

The rearrangement links TRBV19 to TRBJ1-2; D gene unclear. From germline, CDR1 is LNHDA and CDR2 SQIVND (reference sequence). V was clipped by 4 bases and J by 4 bases, with 10 bases between them. This CDR3 comprises 13 residues. CDR3 loop: CASSTGDRYGYTF. CDR3 DNA sequence: TGTGCCAGTAGTACCGGGGATCGCTATGGCTACACCTTC. The full variable domain, its missing parts supplied by reference TRBV19 and TRBJ1-2, is DGGITQSPKYLFRKEGQNVTLSCEQNLNHDAMYWYRQDPGQGLRLIYYSQIVNDFQKGDIAEGYSVSREKKESFPLTVTSAQKNPTAFYLCASSTGDRYGYTFGSGTRLTVV.

This chain joins TRBV12-3 or TRBV12-4 and TRBJ1-2; TRBD1 aligns across 8 bases. This CDR3 is built from 13 residues. V shed 4 bases and J 5 bases; nucleotides not matched to a gene: 3. The CDR3 sequence is CASSWGQAYGYTF. CDR3 in DNA: TGTGCCAGCAGTTGGGGACAGGCGTATGGCTACACCTTC.

The chain has TRBV7-9 and TRBJ1-3; a possible D gene is TRBD1 (5 bases). Germline-derived CDR1 and CDR2 are SEHNR and FQNEAQ (reference sequence). The ends were cut back, 4 bases at V and 0 bases at J, with 16 bases in the middle. This CDR3 has 17 residues. The CDR3 reads CASSSPGGDDSGNTIYF. CDR3 DNA sequence: TGTGCCAGCAGCTCCCCGGGGGGGGACGACTCTGGAAACACCATATATTTT.

This clone was detected only once. This chain links TRBV7-9 with TRBJ1-1; D unclear. This CDR3 comprises 13 residues. Germline CDR1 is SEHNR and CDR2 is FQNEAQ (reference sequence). V dropped 5 bases and J dropped 3 bases, with 10 bases sitting between them. CDR3 sequence: CASSPSVDTEAFF. The CDR3 nucleotides read TGTGCCAGCAGCCCCTCGGTCGACACTGAAGCTTTCTTT.

The chain uses TRBV5-8 and TRBJ2-5; tentatively, D is TRBD2 (7 bases). From germline, CDR1 is SGHTS and CDR2 YDEGEE. The V end was cut by 6 bases, the J end by 5 bases, with 17 bases between. The CDR3 length is 14 residues. CDR3: CASTGGRVMETQYF. The CDR3 bases are TGTGCCAGCACCGGGGGGCGGGTCATGGAGACCCAGTACTTC.

The CDR3 here is CASSALRTGGNNEQFF. The DNA for the CDR3 is TGTGCCAGCAGCGCTCTCAGGACAGGGGGGAACAATGAGCAGTTCTTC. The rearrangement links TRBV7-3 to TRBJ2-1; 10 bases map to TRBD1. Trimming cost V 5 bases and J 5 bases; bases outside gene matches: 9. The CDR3 is 16 residues long. CDR1 and CDR2 from the germline V gene are SGHTA and FQGTGA.

This clone has only a few counts. V is TRBV11-2 and J is TRBJ1-6; 8 bases map to TRBD1. Germline CDR1 and CDR2: SGHAT and FQNNGV. The CDR3 runs 15 residues. Germline trimming cut 3 bases from V and 10 bases from J; bases unmatched to any gene: 8. CDR3 in DNA: TGTGCCAGCAGCTTGGACGGACAGGGACAATCACCCCTCCACTTT. Its protein is CASSLDGQGQSPLHF.

This chain connects TRBV2 to TRBJ1-2; no clear D gene. Germline V gene lookup returns CDR1 SNHLY and CDR2 FYNNEI. The V and J ends lost 4 bases and 0 bases respectively, with 15 bases between them. The CDR3 totals 16 residues. CDR3 coding DNA: TGTGCCAGCAGTGTTAACAGAGGGCCCACTAACTATGGCTACACCTTC. As protein: CASSVNRGPTNYGYTF.

This chain joins TRBV2 and TRBJ2-3; tentatively, D is TRBD1 or TRBD2 (6 bases each). The V gene lost 6 bases and the J gene lost 1 base, with 11 bases spanning the gap. Germline V lookup: CDR1 SNHLY, CDR2 FYNNEI. The CDR3 is made up of 14 amino acids. The CDR3 DNA follows: TGTGCCAGCAGCCGAGGGGGGCGCACAGATACGCAGTATTTT. Amino acid sequence: CASSRGGRTDTQYF.

The chain recombines TRBV6-5 with TRBJ1-2; no reliable D call. Germline values: CDR1 MNHEY, CDR2 SVGAGI. The CDR3 is 13 amino acids. With 6 bases removed from V and 8 bases from J, the gap between germline ends came to 16 bases. CDR3 residues: CASSPTEWQGYTF. The DNA for the CDR3 is TGTGCCAGCAGCCCGACGGAGTGGCAAGGCTACACCTTC.

The rearrangement links TRBV19 to TRBJ2-4; 15 nucleotides agree with TRBD2. The CDR3 loop spans 18 amino acids. Losses at the gene ends were 4 bases for V and 1 base for J; bases not matched to a gene: 5. The V gene's germline CDR1 is LNHDA and CDR2 SQIVND (reference sequence). The chain's CDR3 is CASSRTSGGAAAKNIQYF. CDR3 DNA sequence: TGTGCCAGTAGTAGGACTAGCGGGGGGGCCGCGGCCAAAAACATTCAGTACTTC.

V and J are TRBV12-3 or TRBV12-4 and TRBJ1-4; no reliable D call. V shed 5 bases and J shed 7 bases, with 8 bases lying between them. This CDR3 spans 12 amino acids. CDR3 residues: CASSPGVEKLFF. For the CDR3, the DNA is TGTGCCAGCAGTCCCGGGGTTGAAAAACTGTTTTTT.

The J gene is TRBJ1-4, the V gene TRBV3-1 (or the pseudogene TRBV3-2); TRBD1 is a possible D gene (6 bases). Looked up from germline, CDR1 is LGHDT and CDR2 is YNNKEL (reference sequence). The V end lost 3 bases, the J end lost 8 bases, and 13 bases lay between the germline ends. This CDR3 is 14 amino acids long. The CDR3 reads CASSQLVTGEKLFF. CDR3 coding DNA: TGTGCCAGCAGCCAGTTAGTCACAGGGGAAAAACTGTTTTTT.

This chain uses TRBV9 with TRBJ2-5; possible D gene TRBD1, 5 bases. This CDR3 has 13 residues. Trimming left V 4 bases short and J 0 bases short, with 7 bases between. The germline CDR1 and CDR2 sequences are SGDLS and YYNGEE. The CDR3 protein is CASSPGNQETQYF. CDR3 nucleotides: TGTGCCAGCAGCCCAGGGAACCAAGAGACCCAGTACTTC.

The chain uses TRBV4-1 and TRBJ2-5; TRBD2 matches at 13 bases. J gave up 10 bases and V 6 bases, and 14 bases lay outside the gene matches. Per germline, CDR1 MGHRA and CDR2 YSYEKL. The CDR3 runs to 16 residues. CDR3 in DNA: TGCGCCAGCAGGGGGACTAGCGGGACTCTCCCAGGGGACCAGTACTTC. Translation: CASRGTSGTLPGDQYF.